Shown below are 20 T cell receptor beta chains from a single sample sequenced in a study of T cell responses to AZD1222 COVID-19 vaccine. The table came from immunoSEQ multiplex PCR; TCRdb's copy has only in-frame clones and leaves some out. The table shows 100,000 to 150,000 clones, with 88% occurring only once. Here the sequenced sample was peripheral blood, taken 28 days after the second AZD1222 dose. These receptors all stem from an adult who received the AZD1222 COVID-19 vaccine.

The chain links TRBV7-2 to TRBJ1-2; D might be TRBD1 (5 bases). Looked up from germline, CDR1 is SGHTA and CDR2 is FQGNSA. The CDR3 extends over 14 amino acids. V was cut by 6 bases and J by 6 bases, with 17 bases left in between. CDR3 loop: CASRLPGREDGYTF. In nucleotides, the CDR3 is TGTGCCAGCAGGCTTCCCGGCAGGGAGGATGGCTACACCTTC.

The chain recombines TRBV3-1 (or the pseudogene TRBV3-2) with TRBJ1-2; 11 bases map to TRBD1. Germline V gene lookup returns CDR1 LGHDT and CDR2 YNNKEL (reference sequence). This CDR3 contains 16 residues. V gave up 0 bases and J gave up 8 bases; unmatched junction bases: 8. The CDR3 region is CASSQDRTGGESGYTF. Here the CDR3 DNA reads TGTGCCAGCAGCCAAGATCGGACAGGGGGCGAGAGCGGCTACACCTTC.

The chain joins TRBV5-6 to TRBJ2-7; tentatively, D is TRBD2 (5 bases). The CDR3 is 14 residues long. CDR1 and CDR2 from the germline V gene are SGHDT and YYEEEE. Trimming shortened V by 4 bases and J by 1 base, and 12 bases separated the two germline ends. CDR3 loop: CASSPWRGSYEQYF. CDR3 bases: TGTGCCAGCAGCCCTTGGCGCGGGTCCTACGAGCAGTACTTC.

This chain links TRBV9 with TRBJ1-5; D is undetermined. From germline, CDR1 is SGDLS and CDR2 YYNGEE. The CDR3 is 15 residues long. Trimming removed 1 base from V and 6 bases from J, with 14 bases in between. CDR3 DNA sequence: TGTGCCAGCAGCGTAAGTGGAGTAGGGTTTCAGCCCCAGCATTTT. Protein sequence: CASSVSGVGFQPQHF.

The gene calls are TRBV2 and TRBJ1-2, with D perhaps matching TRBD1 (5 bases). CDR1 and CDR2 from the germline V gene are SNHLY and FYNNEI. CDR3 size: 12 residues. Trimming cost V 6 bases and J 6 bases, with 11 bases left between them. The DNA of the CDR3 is TGTGCCAGCAGCATGGGGGGGGATGGCTACACCTTC. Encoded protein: CASSMGGDGYTF. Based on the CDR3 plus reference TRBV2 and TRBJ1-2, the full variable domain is EPEVTQTPSHQVTQMGQEVILRCVPISNHLYFYWYRQILGQKVEFLVSFYNNEISEKSEIFDDQFSVERPDGSNFTLKIRSTKLEDSAMYFCASSMGGDGYTFGSGTRLTVV.

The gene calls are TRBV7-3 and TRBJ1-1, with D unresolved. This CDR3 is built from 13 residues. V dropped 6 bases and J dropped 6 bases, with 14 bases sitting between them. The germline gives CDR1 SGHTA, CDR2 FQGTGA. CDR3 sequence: CASSPDRMPEAFF. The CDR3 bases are TGTGCCAGCAGTCCAGATAGAATGCCTGAAGCTTTCTTT.

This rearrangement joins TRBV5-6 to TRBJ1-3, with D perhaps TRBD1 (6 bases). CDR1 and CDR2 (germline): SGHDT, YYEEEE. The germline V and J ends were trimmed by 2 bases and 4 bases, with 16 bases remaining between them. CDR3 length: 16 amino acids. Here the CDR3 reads CASSFPTWDTGNTIYF. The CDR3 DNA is TGTGCCAGCAGCTTCCCCACCTGGGACACCGGAAACACCATATATTTT.

The CDR3 is CASSFRPGASYEQYF. The DNA of the CDR3 is TGTGCCAGCAGTTTCAGGCCGGGTGCCTCCTACGAGCAGTACTTC. The chain recombines TRBV11-3 with TRBJ2-7, with D unclear. Germline V gives CDR1 SGHNT, CDR2 YENEEA. CDR3 length: 15 residues. Trimming stripped 6 bases from V and 0 bases from J, with 15 bases between.

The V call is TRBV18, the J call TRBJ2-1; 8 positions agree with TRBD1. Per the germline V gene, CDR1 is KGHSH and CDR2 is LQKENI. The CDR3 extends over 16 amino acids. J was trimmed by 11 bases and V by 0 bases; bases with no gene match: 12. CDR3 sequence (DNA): TGTGCCAGCTCACCACCTGACAGGGGATTTGCAAGTAAGCAGTTCTTC. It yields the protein CASSPPDRGFASKQFF.

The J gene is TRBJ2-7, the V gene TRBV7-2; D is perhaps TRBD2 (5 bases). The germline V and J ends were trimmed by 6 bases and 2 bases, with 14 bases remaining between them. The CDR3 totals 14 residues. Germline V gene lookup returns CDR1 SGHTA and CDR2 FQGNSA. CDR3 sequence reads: CASSPGREAYEQYF. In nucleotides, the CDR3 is TGTGCCAGCAGTCCGGGGAGAGAGGCCTACGAGCAGTACTTC.

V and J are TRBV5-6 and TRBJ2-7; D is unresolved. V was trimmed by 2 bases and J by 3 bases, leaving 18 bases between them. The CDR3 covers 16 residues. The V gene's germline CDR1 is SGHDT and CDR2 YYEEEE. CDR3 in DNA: TGTGCCAGCAGCTTACGATTTAGGGCCGGCGACTACGAGCAGTACTTC. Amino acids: CASSLRFRAGDYEQYF.

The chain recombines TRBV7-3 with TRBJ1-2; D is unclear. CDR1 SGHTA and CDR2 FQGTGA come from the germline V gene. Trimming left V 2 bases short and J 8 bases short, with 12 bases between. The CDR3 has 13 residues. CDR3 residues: CASSLQERGGYTF. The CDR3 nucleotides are TGTGCCAGCAGCTTACAGGAGAGAGGCGGCTACACCTTC.

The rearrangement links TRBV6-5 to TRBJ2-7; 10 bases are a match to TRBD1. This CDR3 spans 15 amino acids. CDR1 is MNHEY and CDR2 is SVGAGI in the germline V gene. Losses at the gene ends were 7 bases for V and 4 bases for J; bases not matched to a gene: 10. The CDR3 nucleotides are TGTGCCAGCACCCCGGCTGGGACAGGGGCGTACGAGCAGTACTTC. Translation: CASTPAGTGAYEQYF.

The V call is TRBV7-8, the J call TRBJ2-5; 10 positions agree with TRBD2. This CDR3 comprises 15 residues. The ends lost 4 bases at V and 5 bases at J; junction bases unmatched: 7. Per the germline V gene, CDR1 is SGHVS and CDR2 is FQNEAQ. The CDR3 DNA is TGTGCCAGCAGCTACCTAGCGGGAGTGGCGGAGACCCAGTACTTC. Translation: CASSYLAGVAETQYF.

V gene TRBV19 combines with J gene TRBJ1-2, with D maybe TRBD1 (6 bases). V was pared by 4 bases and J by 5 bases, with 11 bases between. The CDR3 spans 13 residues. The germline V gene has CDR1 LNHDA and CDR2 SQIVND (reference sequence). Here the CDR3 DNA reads TGTGCCAGTAGTAGCCTAGGGGGATATGGCTACACCTTC. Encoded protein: CASSSLGGYGYTF.

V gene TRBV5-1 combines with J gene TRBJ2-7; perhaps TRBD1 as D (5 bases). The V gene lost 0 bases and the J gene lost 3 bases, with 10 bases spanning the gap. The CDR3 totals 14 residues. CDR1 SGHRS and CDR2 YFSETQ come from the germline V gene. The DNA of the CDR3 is TGCGCCAGCAGCTTGGAAAGGGGAAGCTACGAGCAGTACTTC. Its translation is CASSLERGSYEQYF.

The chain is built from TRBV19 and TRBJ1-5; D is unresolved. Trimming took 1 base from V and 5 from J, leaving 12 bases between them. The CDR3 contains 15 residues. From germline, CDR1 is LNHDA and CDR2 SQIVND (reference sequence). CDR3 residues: CASSIGEGYYQPQHF. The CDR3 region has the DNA TGTGCCAGTAGTATAGGGGAGGGATACTATCAGCCCCAGCATTTT.

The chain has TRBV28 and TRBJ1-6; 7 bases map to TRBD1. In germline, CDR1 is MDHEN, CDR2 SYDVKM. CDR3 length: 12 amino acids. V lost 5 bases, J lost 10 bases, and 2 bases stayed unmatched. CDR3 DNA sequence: TGTGCCAGCAGTCAGGGGGAATCACCCCTCCACTTT. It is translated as CASSQGESPLHF.

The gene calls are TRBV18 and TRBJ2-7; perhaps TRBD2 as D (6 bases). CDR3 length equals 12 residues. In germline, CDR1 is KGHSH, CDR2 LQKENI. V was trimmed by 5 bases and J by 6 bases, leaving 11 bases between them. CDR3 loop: CASSSRLGEQYF. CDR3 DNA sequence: TGTGCCAGCTCATCGCGACTAGGCGAGCAGTACTTC.

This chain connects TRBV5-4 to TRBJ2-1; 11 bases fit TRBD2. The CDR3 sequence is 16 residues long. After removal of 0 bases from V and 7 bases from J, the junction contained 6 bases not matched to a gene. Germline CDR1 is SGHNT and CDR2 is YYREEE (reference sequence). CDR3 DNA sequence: TGTGCCAGCAGCTTGGCGCTAGCGGGAGGTTCGAATGAGCAGTTCTTC. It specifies CASSLALAGGSNEQFF.